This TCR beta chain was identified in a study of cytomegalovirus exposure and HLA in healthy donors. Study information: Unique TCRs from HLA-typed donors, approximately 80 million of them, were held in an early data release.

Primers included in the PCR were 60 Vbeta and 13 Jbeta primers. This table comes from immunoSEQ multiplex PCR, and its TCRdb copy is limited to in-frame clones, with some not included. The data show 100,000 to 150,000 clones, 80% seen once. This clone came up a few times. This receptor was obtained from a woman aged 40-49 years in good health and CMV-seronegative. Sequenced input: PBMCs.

The CDR3 region has the DNA TGCGCCAGCAGCCACCTCAGGGGGCAGGGTACCACTGAAGCTTTCTTT. Translated, it gives CASSHLRGQGTTEAFF. The chain recombines TRBV5-1 with TRBJ1-1, with 8 bases identical to TRBD1. Germline values: CDR1 SGHRS, CDR2 YFSETQ. This CDR3 has 16 residues. After removal of 4 bases from V and 4 bases from J, the junction contained 12 bases not matched to a gene.